This T cell receptor beta chain came from a study of cytomegalovirus exposure and HLA in healthy donors. Study as a whole: An earlier analysis found 117 million unique TCR beta sequences from approximately 190 million T cells.

This clone has only a few counts. Its target is unknown. The V and J ends lost 4 bases and 6 bases, in that order; junction bases with no gene match: 12. The CDR3 extends over 16 amino acids. Per the germline V gene, CDR1 is SGHNT and CDR2 is YYREEE (reference sequence). Nominally healthy donors were sampled, though unrecorded immune exposures were likely. Study outcomes and limitations: Both high specificity and high sensitivity reportedly marked the classifier's diagnosis of cytomegalovirus status. Later analysis identified several of the most significant clusters that appeared linked to common viral pathogens.

13 Jbeta primers and 60 Vbeta primers were used for the PCR. Sequenced by immunoSEQ multiplex PCR; TCRdb stores in-frame clones only, minus some. The data hold fewer than 150,000 clones, with more than 80% observed a single time. The clonotype originates from a woman aged 25-40 years in good health and CMV-seropositive. This sequence joins TRBV5-4 and TRBJ2-1; 8 nucleotides line up with TRBD2. The material sequenced was PBMCs. CDR3 nucleotides: TGTGCCAGCAGCACAAGTGAACTAGCGGAGGTCAATGAGCAGTTCTTC. Translation gives CASSTSELAEVNEQFF.